The TCR beta chain under discussion was sequenced for a study of T-cell memory formation after mild COVID-19 (dated by TCRdb to the early 2020s). Background for the entire study: Most TCR sequence clusters were specific to one of the two donors. Longitudinal TCRalpha and TCRbeta repertoire sequencing tracked T-cell clones expanding and contracting after mild COVID-19 in two donors. The cohort was made up of two young adult volunteers, one female and one male, who were previously healthy.

Ficoll-Paque density gradient centrifugation was the method used to isolate PBMCs. From cysteine to phenylalanine, the CDR3 is 13 amino acids long. This entry keeps only the CDR3 DNA: 39 bases, framed from base 1. The germline V gene provides CDR1 SGHRS and CDR2 YFSETQ. V is pruned by 7 bases and J by 2 bases, leaving 5 bases of the junction without a gene match. Sequencing instrument: Illumina NovaSeq 6000. Using 5'RACE with constant-segment primers, TCRalpha and TCRbeta cDNA libraries were constructed, with sample barcodes and unique molecular identifiers added in the process. Trizol reagent was used to extract RNA from every sample. Library amplification was performed in two PCR steps, and a second sample barcode and Illumina TruSeq adapters were introduced in the second step. Sequencing of the libraries was done on an Illumina NovaSeq, producing 2 x 150 bp paired-end reads. Turning to the authors' computational methods: Demultiplexing of reads and collapsing into UMI-guided consensus sequences were performed with migec v1.2.7. Using mixcr v2.1.11, the UMI consensuses were aligned to TRA and TRB V and J templates and assembled into clonotypes. A clonotype was counted as expanded or contracted only if both edgeR and NoisET called the change significant, with noise models trained on biological replicates. For edgeR calls, the thresholds were a false discovery rate-adjusted p below 0.01 and a log2 fold-change of 1. As an exploratory analysis of dynamics, PCA with hierarchical clustering was applied to max-normalized trajectories of the 1000 most abundant clonotypes. Each responding clone was given a CD4 or CD8 phenotype based on the CD4+ and CD8+ repertoires, which had been sequenced separately. TCRdb reanalyzed the raw reads on its own, using fastp at Q25 for trimming and MiXCR for clone calling, and kept in-frame beta chains. Rows merge per CDR3 protein into single entries with the most common DNA and genes. The V and J calls reflect TCRdb's pipeline rather than the authors' work. The sample table contains over 30,000 distinct CDR3 sequences; only one count was recorded for approximately 10% of them. The top ten hold 25% to 35% of the sample.

As regards this clonotype: The antigen it recognizes is unknown. No clone much larger than this one lies a single base away; base qualities are absent.

Overall study results and their limits: Clones contracting from day 15 to 85 had balanced CD4/CD8 phenotypes, while a second wave expanding from day 15 to 37 was biased towards CD4+. SARS-CoV-2 specificity was not confirmed for the second-wave clones peaking on day 37. Contracting CD4+ clones were found mainly in CM and EM memory subsets, while CD8+ clones were enriched in EMRA. Only a couple of mild cases were covered by the study, and larger cohorts that include severe cases with pre-infection samples were considered necessary. Some responding clones were detected in pre-infection memory, which suggested that pre-existing cross-reactive memory T cells had joined the SARS-CoV-2 response.

The material sequenced was PBMCs or a T cell subset sorted from them (not recorded which). The V and J genes are TRBV5-1 and TRBJ2-7; 8 junctional bases match TRBD1. The source is a man between 18 and 29 years old who had mild COVID-19 (a few samples of this study predate the infection). The sample titles of this study are shuffled in the database, so cell type and time point are left out; the donor was told from shared clones. The DNA reads as follows: TGCGCCAGCGGGTCGACAGGGGCCTACGAGCAGTACTTC. Its translation reads: CASGSTGAYEQYF.